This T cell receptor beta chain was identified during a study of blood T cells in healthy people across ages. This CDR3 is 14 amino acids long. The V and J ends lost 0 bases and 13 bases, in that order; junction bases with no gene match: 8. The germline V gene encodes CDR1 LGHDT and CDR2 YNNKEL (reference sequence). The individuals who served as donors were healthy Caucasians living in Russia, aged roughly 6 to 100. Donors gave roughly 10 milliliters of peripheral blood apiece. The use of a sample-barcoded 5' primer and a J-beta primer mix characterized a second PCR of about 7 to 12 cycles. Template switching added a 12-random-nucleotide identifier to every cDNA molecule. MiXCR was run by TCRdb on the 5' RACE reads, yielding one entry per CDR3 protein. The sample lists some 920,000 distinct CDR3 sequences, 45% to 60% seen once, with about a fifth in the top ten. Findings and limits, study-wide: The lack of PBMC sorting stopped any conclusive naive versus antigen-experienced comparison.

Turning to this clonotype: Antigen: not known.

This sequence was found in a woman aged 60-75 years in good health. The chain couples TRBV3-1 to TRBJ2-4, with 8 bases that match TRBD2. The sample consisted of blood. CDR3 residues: CASSQDTGGRVQYF. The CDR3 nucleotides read TGTGCCAGCAGCCAAGATACGGGGGGGCGAGTACAGTACTTC. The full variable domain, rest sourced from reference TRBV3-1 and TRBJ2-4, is DTAVSQTPKYLVTQMGNDKSIKCEQNLGHDTMYWYKQDSKKFLKIMFSYNNKELIINETVPNRFSPKSPDKAHLNLHINSLELGDSAVYFCASSQDTGGRVQYFGAGTRLSVL.